These 5 T cell receptor beta chains came from one sample sequenced in a study of blood T cell repertoires in COVID-19. Data came from immunoSEQ multiplex PCR; TCRdb stores just in-frame clones and leaves some out. This sample yields approximately 220,000 clones, of which under 90% are seen a single time; 4% belongs to the top ten. Sequences were obtained from PBMCs or T cells enriched from blood (not recorded which). These receptor sequences come from a woman in her 30s with acute COVID-19.

The genes are TRBV9 and TRBJ1-2; unclear D gene. V dropped 1 base and J dropped 5 bases, with 6 bases sitting between them. The CDR3 is 12 amino acids. From germline, CDR1 is SGDLS and CDR2 YYNGEE. CDR3 protein: CASSVSLYGYTF. The CDR3 bases are TGTGCCAGCAGCGTATCACTGTATGGCTACACCTTC. Using reference TRBV9 and TRBJ1-2 for the parts outside the CDR3, the full variable domain is DSGVTQTPKHLITATGQRVTLRCSPRSGDLSVYWYQQSLDQGLQFLIQYYNGEERAKGNILERFSAQQFPDLHSELNLSSLELGDSALYFCASSVSLYGYTFGSGTRLTVV.

The chain joins TRBV6-2 or TRBV6-3 to TRBJ1-4; no reliable D call. The CDR3 consists of 13 residues. CDR1 is MNHEY and CDR2 is SVGEGT in the germline V gene. Trimming stripped 4 bases from V and 12 bases from J, with 15 bases between. The CDR3 protein is CASSFDTPYELFF. CDR3 bases: TGTGCCAGCAGTTTCGACACGCCATACGAACTGTTTTTT.

The chain employs TRBV14 and TRBJ2-1; no firm D call. V lost 4 bases and J lost 2, with 6 bases in between. Per the germline V gene, CDR1 is SGHDN and CDR2 is FVKESK. CDR3 length: 13 residues. The CDR3 here is CASSPFPYNEQFF. The CDR3 bases are TGTGCCAGCAGCCCCTTCCCCTACAATGAGCAGTTCTTC.

This rearrangement joins TRBV30 to TRBJ2-3, with a possible D match to TRBD1 (6 bases). The germline V gene encodes CDR1 GTSNPN and CDR2 SVGIG (reference sequence). This CDR3 region has 13 residues. The V and J ends lost 4 bases and 0 bases respectively, with 8 bases between them. The CDR3 region is CAWNRDSTDTQYF. The CDR3 nucleotides read TGTGCCTGGAACAGGGACAGCACAGATACGCAGTATTTT.

The chain carries TRBV7-9 and TRBJ1-2, with 10 bases fitting TRBD1. The CDR3 spans 14 residues. CDR1 SEHNR and CDR2 FQNEAQ come from the germline V gene (reference sequence). Trimming cost V 6 bases and J 6 bases; bases outside gene matches: 7. CDR3 in amino acids: CASRPGTGVDGYTF. The CDR3 DNA reads TGTGCCAGCAGACCCGGGACAGGGGTTGATGGCTACACCTTC.